What follows is one TCR beta chain and its context. Documented time point: baseline, week 1 (first vaccination visit). Specified treatment: pre-vaccination baseline after standard-of-care therapy. The donors' diagnosis was new WHO grade 3 or 4 astrocytoma that was IDH1-mutant and ATRX-lost. The sample comes from a study of a mutant IDH1 vaccine in newly diagnosed glioma. For the study at large: Standard pretreatment was either radiotherapy, temozolomide, or, for most, radiochemotherapy with temozolomide.

Measured with immunoSEQ multiplex PCR; TCRdb has only the in-frame clones, and not every one. The data hold tens of thousands of clones, with roughly 80% observed a single time. The specimen was PBMCs, collected from a glioma patient treated with radiotherapy, temozolomide or both. The origin of this receptor is a man younger than 30 with glioma.

Here the CDR3 DNA reads TGCGCCAGCAGCTTCCTACCGACTGAAAACGAAAGATTCTTC. Translating it yields CASSFLPTENERFF. The chain carries TRBV5-1 and TRBJ2-1, with D uncertain. Trimming cost V 2 bases and J 16 bases, with 22 bases left between them. Germline CDR1 SGHRS, CDR2 YFSETQ. The CDR3 has 14 amino acids.